These T cell receptor beta chains were read from a single sample in a study of blood T cell repertoires in COVID-19. TCRdb's copy holds only in-frame clones and misses some; the assay was immunoSEQ multiplex PCR. The sample consists of 450,000 or so clones, approximately 90% of them appearing once. Sample: peripheral blood. These receptors originate from a woman between 40 and 55 years old with COVID-19, enrolled during active disease. The CDR3 runs from the conserved cysteine through the conserved F or W. The order of the fields is D gene, V gene, clone size, J gene, CDR3 length, CDR3 protein, CDR3 DNA. D genes are given only for firm matches. For some rows the clone size is stated as once, few or many, or as a class when expanded; others skip it.

TRBD1,TRBV4-2,-,TRBJ1-6,17,CASSRAGAGGGNSPLHF,TGTGCCAGCAGTCGGGCGGGTGCAGGGGGCGGGAATTCACCCCTCCACTTT
-,TRBV24-1,-,TRBJ1-2,13,CATSERDFYGYTF,TGTGCCACCAGTGAGAGGGACTTCTATGGCTACACCTTC
-,TRBV4-3,-,TRBJ2-1,18,CASSQVGRSEGSYNEQFF,TGCGCCAGCAGCCAAGTTGGAAGATCCGAGGGCTCCTACAATGAGCAGTTCTTC
TRBD2,TRBV7-8,-,TRBJ2-5,15,CASRLLAGGRETQYF,TGTGCCAGCAGATTACTAGCGGGGGGGAGGGAGACCCAGTACTTC
-,TRBV7-9,few,TRBJ1-5,15,CASSLDRAGNQPQHF,TGTGCCAGCAGCTTAGACAGGGCCGGCAATCAGCCCCAGCATTTT
TRBD1,TRBV12-3/TRBV12-4,-,TRBJ1-5,12,CASTTGLQPQHF,TGTGCCAGCACGACAGGGCTTCAGCCCCAGCATTTT
-,TRBV24-1,-,TRBJ2-1,17,CATSDSPGRGRDNEQFF,TGTGCCACCAGTGATTCCCCTGGCAGGGGACGTGACAATGAGCAGTTCTTC
TRBD1,TRBV24-1,-,TRBJ2-4,13,CATSGRDRDIQYF,TGTGCCACCAGTGGTAGGGACAGGGACATTCAGTACTTC
-,TRBV7-3,-,TRBJ2-2,13,CASSTHRSGELFF,TGTGCCAGCAGCACGCACAGGAGCGGGGAGCTGTTTTTT
-,TRBV2,-,TRBJ1-2,15,CASKSRFRSSGGYTF,TGTGCCAGCAAGTCGAGATTCCGTTCTTCGGGGGGCTACACCTTC
TRBD2,TRBV27,-,TRBJ2-1,14,CASMNGEGYNEQFF,TGTGCCAGCATGAACGGGGAGGGGTACAATGAGCAGTTCTTC
TRBD1,TRBV7-9,-,TRBJ1-4,14,CASSLDRGDEKLFF,TGTGCCAGCAGCCTAGACAGGGGAGATGAAAAACTGTTTTTT
-,TRBV9,-,TRBJ2-5,14,CASSATRRWETQYF,TGTGCCAGCAGCGCGACTAGGCGTTGGGAGACCCAGTACTTC
-,TRBV3-1/TRBV3-2,-,TRBJ2-1,14,CASSQDAVSNEQFF,TGTGCCAGCAGCCAAGATGCCGTGAGCAATGAGCAGTTCTTC
-,TRBV18,-,TRBJ2-5,14,CASSPPEVEETQYF,TGTGCCAGCTCGCCTCCGGAGGTAGAAGAGACCCAGTACTTC
TRBD1,TRBV2,-,TRBJ1-5,13,CASNGQGHQPQHF,TGTGCCAGCAATGGACAGGGGCATCAGCCCCAGCATTTT
TRBD1,TRBV14,-,TRBJ1-4,16,CASSQDRGQVNEKLFF,TGTGCCAGCAGCCAAGATCGGGGACAGGTTAATGAAAAACTGTTTTTT
-,TRBV2,-,TRBJ1-5,13,CASIIGRDQPQHF,TGTGCCAGCATCATAGGCAGGGATCAGCCCCAGCATTTT
-,TRBV29-1,-,TRBJ1-5,12,CSVIDRSGPQHF,TGCAGCGTTATTGACAGGTCTGGGCCCCAGCATTTT
-,TRBV6-7,-,TRBJ2-2,14,CASSHWRGTGELFF,TGTGCCAGCAGTCACTGGCGGGGCACCGGGGAGCTGTTTTTT
TRBD1,TRBV7-2,-,TRBJ1-2,16,CASSLRQGAHKDGYTF,TGTGCCAGCAGCCTAAGACAGGGGGCGCATAAGGATGGCTACACCTTC
-,TRBV7-2,-,TRBJ2-1,15,CASSLDASSYNEQFF,TGTGCCAGCAGCTTAGATGCGAGCTCCTACAATGAGCAGTTCTTC
TRBD1,TRBV14,-,TRBJ1-2,15,CASSRQGPAGYGYTF,TGTGCCAGCAGCCGACAGGGGCCCGCGGGCTATGGCTACACCTTC
-,TRBV6-5,-,TRBJ2-7,13,CASSPLPLREQYF,TGTGCCAGCAGTCCACTTCCCCTTCGGGAGCAGTACTTC
TRBD1,TRBV27,-,TRBJ2-3,14,CASSLGTATDTQYF,TGTGCCAGCAGTCTGGGGACAGCCACAGATACGCAGTATTTT
-,TRBV27,-,TRBJ1-6,15,CASSLGTYNNSPLHF,TGTGCCAGCAGTTTAGGGACATACAATAATTCACCCCTCCACTTT
-,TRBV6-5,-,TRBJ1-2,13,CASTGGAGNGYTF,TGTGCCAGCACCGGGGGAGCGGGAAATGGCTACACCTTC
TRBD1,TRBV5-6,-,TRBJ2-4,16,CASSLKGQGGKNIQYF,TGTGCCAGCAGCTTGAAGGGACAGGGTGGCAAAAACATTCAGTACTTC
TRBD2,TRBV19,once,TRBJ2-3,13,CASNGGSTDTQYF,TGTGCCAGTAACGGGGGGAGCACAGATACGCAGTATTTT
-,TRBV27,-,TRBJ1-1,15,CASSLSISGNTEAFF,TGTGCCAGCAGTTTATCAATTAGTGGGAACACTGAAGCTTTCTTT
TRBD2,TRBV18,once,TRBJ2-3,16,CASSPGLAGVGDTQYF,TGTGCCAGCTCACCCGGACTAGCGGGAGTGGGAGATACGCAGTATTTT
-,TRBV3-1/TRBV3-2,-,TRBJ1-2,16,CASSQGPGSINYGYTF,TGTGCCAGCAGCCAAGGACCAGGCTCCATTAACTATGGCTACACCTTC
TRBD1,TRBV11-3,-,TRBJ1-1,15,CASSNRGGPDTEAFF,TGTGCCAGCAGCAACAGGGGGGGCCCGGACACTGAAGCTTTCTTT
-,TRBV2,-,TRBJ2-5,12,CASGGTAETQYF,TGTGCCAGCGGGGGGACAGCGGAGACCCAGTACTTC
-,TRBV9,-,TRBJ1-2,16,CASSALLPGPGGGYTF,TGTGCCAGCAGCGCCCTCCTACCCGGTCCGGGGGGTGGCTACACCTTC
-,TRBV28,-,TRBJ2-3,13,CASSDPGQYTQYF,TGTGCCAGCAGTGACCCGGGACAATATACGCAGTATTTT
-,TRBV3-1/TRBV3-2,-,TRBJ2-3,15,CASSQAGGLTDTQYF,TGTGCCAGCAGCCAAGCCGGAGGTCTCACAGATACGCAGTATTTT
TRBD2,TRBV27,-,TRBJ2-3,16,CASSPSAGGNTDTQYF,TGTGCCAGCAGTCCGTCCGCGGGAGGGAACACAGATACGCAGTATTTT
-,TRBV7-9,-,TRBJ2-5,14,CASSYKTGQETQYF,TGTGCCAGCAGCTACAAGACAGGCCAAGAGACCCAGTACTTC
-,TRBV2,-,TRBJ1-6,15,CASSLQGIDNSPLHF,TGTGCCAGCAGCCTACAGGGAATCGATAATTCACCCCTCCACTTT
-,TRBV2,-,TRBJ2-1,16,CASNLGTGSSYNEQFF,TGTGCCAGCAATTTAGGAACAGGAAGCTCCTACAATGAGCAGTTCTTC
-,TRBV6-2/TRBV6-3,once,TRBJ1-5,12,CASSTGQPYSHF,TGTGCCAGCAGTACAGGACAGCCTTACTCGCATTTT
-,TRBV15,-,TRBJ1-4,13,CATSSRANEKLFF,TGTGCCACCAGTTCCAGGGCTAATGAAAAACTGTTTTTT
TRBD1,TRBV5-6,-,TRBJ2-2,15,CASSPWAQGTGELFF,TGTGCCAGCAGCCCCTGGGCACAGGGGACCGGGGAGCTGTTTTTT
-,TRBV28,-,TRBJ2-3,15,CASPPKVGRTDTQYF,TGTGCCAGCCCTCCTAAAGTCGGTCGCACAGATACGCAGTATTTT
-,TRBV6-2/TRBV6-3,-,TRBJ2-3,18,CASSPFPLTRVYTDTQYF,TGTGCCAGCAGCCCATTTCCCTTGACTAGAGTGTACACAGATACGCAGTATTTT
TRBD1,TRBV7-9,few,TRBJ2-7,16,CASSKDRGRNPYEQYF,TGTGCCAGCAGCAAGGACAGGGGGAGAAATCCCTACGAGCAGTACTTC